These 5 T cell receptor beta chains share one sample of origin, sequenced in a study of identical twins. TCRdb called the 5' RACE reads again in MiXCR, with one record for every CDR3 protein. The sample lists 600,000 to 700,000 distinct CDR3 sequences, less than 25% seen once, with 4% to 5.5% in the top ten. The same sample was also used in a study of T cells expressing NK-cell markers.

The sequencing sample was made of PBMCs. Receptors originate from a woman under 30 in good health.

This clonotype has ten or more counts. The V and J genes are TRBV7-2 and TRBJ2-1; D is uncertain. This CDR3 is built from 13 residues. Germline CDR1 SGHTA, CDR2 FQGNSA. Trimming removed 4 bases at V and 0 bases at J, with 4 bases between. The DNA of the CDR3 is TGTGCCAGCAGCTCCCTCTCCTACAATGAGCAGTTCTTC. Protein sequence: CASSSLSYNEQFF.

Here the CDR3 reads CASSLASGTGGHNEQFF. The CDR3 region has the DNA TGTGCCAGCAGTTTAGCCTCCGGGACAGGGGGCCACAATGAGCAGTTCTTC. The V call is TRBV12-3 or TRBV12-4, the J call TRBJ2-1, with TRBD1 matching over 12 bases. The CDR3 runs 17 residues. The V gene end was trimmed by 0 bases and the J gene end by 5 bases; junction bases not matched to a gene: 5.

This clonotype was observed a few times. The chain links TRBV20-1 to TRBJ1-2; TRBD1 is a possible D gene (5 bases). The CDR3 extends over 14 amino acids. The ends were cut back, 0 bases at V and 4 bases at J, with 12 bases in the middle. Germline CDR1 is DFQATT and CDR2 is SNEGSKA (reference sequence). The CDR3 DNA is TGCAGTGCTAGAGATGCGACAGCGATCTATGGCTACACCTTC. Protein sequence: CSARDATAIYGYTF.

This clonotype was seen at least ten times. The CDR3 spells CASSLGTSGSNEQFF. The CDR3 coding sequence is TGTGCCAGCAGTTTGGGGACTAGCGGGAGCAATGAGCAGTTCTTC. The genes are TRBV12-3 or TRBV12-4 and TRBJ2-1; TRBD2 matches at 14 bases. With 3 bases clipped from V and 6 bases from J, the junction kept 1 base outside the gene matches. This CDR3 is built from 15 residues.

Only a few counts were recorded for this clonotype. The chain joins TRBV12-3 or TRBV12-4 to TRBJ2-1; 12 bases agree with TRBD2. The CDR3 runs to 15 residues. Trimming took 6 bases from V and 6 from J; bases not matched to a gene: 6. Written as DNA, the CDR3 is TGTGCCAGCAGCCTGACTAGCGGGGGTTCCAATGAGCAGTTCTTC. Translating it yields CASSLTSGGSNEQFF.